Included here is one TCR beta chain sequence, with context. Generated by immunoSEQ multiplex PCR, the TCRdb table keeps only in-frame clones and is missing some. Among about 110,000 clones listed, 85% to 95% were seen once. This record comes from a study of OX40 agonist ivuxolimab in advanced cancers. The sequenced sample was CD4+ or CD8+ T cells sorted from blood, obtained in a trial of the OX40 agonist ivuxolimab. The TCR was taken from an adult with an advanced solid tumor such as melanoma, head and neck, liver or kidney cancer.

CDR3 DNA sequence: TGTGCCAGCAGAGCACAAATTTACAATGAGCAGTTCTTC. Amino acids: CASRAQIYNEQFF. V and J are TRBV6-5 and TRBJ2-1; no clear D gene. This CDR3 spans 13 amino acids. V lost 6 bases and J 4 bases, leaving 10 bases between the germline ends. Germline CDR1 is MNHEY and CDR2 is SVGAGI.